This T cell receptor beta chain appears in the sequencing data of a study of CD8 T cells in ankylosing spondylitis. Broader study findings: Significantly higher representation of disease-linked clones was reported for matched ankylosing spondylitis synovial fluid. In synovial fluid and blood from reactive arthritis, some motif variants were previously reported. Disease-linked clones bore a CD8+ phenotype and were relatively rare in peripheral blood.

This clonotype came up many times. Its matching antigen is unknown. V gave up 4 bases and J gave up 3 bases, with 7 bases separating them. The length of the CDR3 is 13 residues. Per germline, CDR1 SGHTA and CDR2 FQGTGA. The TCR beta libraries were generated through quantitative 5'-RACE incorporating molecular barcodes. TCRdb reprocessed the 5' RACE reads with MiXCR, giving one entry per CDR3 protein. The data show 80,000 to 100,000 distinct CDR3 sequences, about 9% seen once. This chain joins TRBV7-3 and TRBJ1-5, with no clear D. The sequence came from a male donor with ankylosing spondylitis or in good health (not recorded which). The sequenced sample was blood, either unsorted or a sorted T cell fraction (not recorded which). The DNA for the CDR3 is TGTGCCAGCAGCTCGGAACCCAATCAGCCCCAGCATTTT. Translating gives CASSSEPNQPQHF.